This T cell receptor (beta chain) was identified during a study of blood T cell repertoires in COVID-19. As for the study in general: Nucleic acid was either cDNA or gDNA, and it came from T cells, B-cell-depleted T cells, or PBMCs.

The length of the CDR3 is 19 residues. Germline loops: CDR1 SGHVS, CDR2 FQNEAQ. V shed 0 bases and J shed 0 bases, with 18 bases lying between them. How the authors handled the data: Counts of nucleated cells, estimated from reference gene primer amplification, were obtained. The table came from immunoSEQ multiplex PCR; TCRdb's copy has only in-frame clones and leaves some out. V, J and clone size were drawn from that table, and D and trimming were deduced from the DNA. Here the sample spans around 190,000 clones, more than 75% being singletons. The source of this sequence is a woman in her fifties or sixties with acute COVID-19. The chain joins TRBV7-8 to TRBJ2-1, with D tentatively TRBD1 (6 bases). Input material: PBMCs or T cells enriched from blood (not recorded which). The chain's CDR3 is CASSLAINRDPSSYNEQFF. The CDR3 bases are TGTGCCAGCAGCTTAGCAATCAACAGGGACCCTAGCTCCTACAATGAGCAGTTCTTC.